This T cell receptor beta chain was profiled in a study of shared clonotypes between healthy human individuals. The data were produced by immunoSEQ multiplex PCR, yet TCRdb's version contains in-frame clones alone and is incomplete. The sample comprises about 2.4 million clones, 93% of which are singletons, and 0.36% rests with the top ten. Study findings and constraints: Some clonotypes were shared by all four sorted-subset donors, while others were not shared. The non-shared ones had lower generation probabilities than the shared ones. Compared with memory subsets, naive subsets generally had larger estimated richness.

The CDR3 has 15 residues. With 2 bases clipped from V and 1 base from J, the junction kept 4 bases outside the gene matches. CDR1 and CDR2 from the germline V gene are MDHEN and SYDVKM. In the case of this clone: Its antigen is as yet unknown.

Sequenced sample: naive CD4+ T cells from PBMCs. Subset given: CD45RA+ positively selected. This TCR derives from a man between 18 and 29 years old in good health. Some clones in this sample may be carry-over from other donors' samples. This chain joins TRBV28 and TRBJ2-7; TRBD1 aligns across 8 bases. CDR3: CASSLGGQASYEQYF. The DNA of the CDR3 is TGTGCCAGCAGTTTAGGGGGACAGGCATCCTACGAGCAGTACTTC.